Shown below are 17 T cell receptor beta chains from a single sample sequenced in a study of T-cell memory formation after mild COVID-19. TCRdb reprocessed the 5' RACE reads via MiXCR and lists one record per CDR3 protein. The sample carries a few hundred thousand distinct CDR3 sequences, 20% to 30% recorded once. The source material was PBMCs or a T cell subset sorted from them (not recorded which). The receptors were sampled from an adult woman who had mild COVID-19 (a few samples of this study predate the infection). Cell type and time point are not known.

The V and J genes are TRBV5-1 and TRBJ2-7; weak D call: TRBD1 (6 bases). The CDR3 totals 12 residues. The germline CDR1 and CDR2 sequences are SGHRS and YFSETQ. V shed 6 bases and J shed 3 bases, with 10 bases lying between them. In nucleotides, the CDR3 is TGCGCCAGCAAGGGACAAGACTACGAGCAGTACTTC. Its protein product is CASKGQDYEQYF.

This clonotype has just a few counts. The chain carries TRBV18 and TRBJ2-5, with D perhaps TRBD2 (6 bases). Germline V gene data show CDR1 as KGHSH and CDR2 as LQKENI. This CDR3 region has 15 residues. V shed 0 bases and J shed 6 bases, with 14 bases lying between them. CDR3 nucleotides: TGTGCCAGCTCACCACCGGCTCTAGCGAGTCAGACCCAGTACTTC. Its translation: CASSPPALASQTQYF.

This clonotype was observed at least ten times. The gene calls are TRBV12-3 or TRBV12-4 and TRBJ1-2; 10 bases line up with TRBD1. The CDR3 spans 15 residues. V was pared by 6 bases and J by 8 bases, with 12 bases of the junction left unmatched. The CDR3: CASRRRGTGENGYTF. CDR3 nucleotide sequence: TGTGCCAGCAGGCGCAGGGGGACAGGGGAAAACGGCTACACCTTC.

The chain couples TRBV7-9 to TRBJ2-1; the D gene is possibly TRBD1 (5 bases). The CDR3 spans 13 residues. Germline V lookup: CDR1 SEHNR, CDR2 FQNEAQ (reference sequence). The V and J ends lost 5 bases and 4 bases respectively, with 9 bases between them. The CDR3 loop reads CASSPDTYNEQFF. In DNA, the CDR3 is TGTGCCAGCAGCCCGGACACATACAATGAGCAGTTCTTC.

CDR3 in amino acids: CASLPQTTKNTEAFF. The CDR3 DNA reads as TGTGCCAGTCTCCCTCAGACTACAAAGAACACTGAAGCTTTCTTT. The chain has TRBV6-6 and TRBJ1-1; no definite D call. Per the germline V gene, CDR1 is MNHNY and CDR2 is SVGAGI (reference sequence). V shed 9 bases and J shed 1 base, with 18 bases lying between them. The CDR3 has 15 residues.

V and J are TRBV2 and TRBJ2-5; 14 bases align to TRBD2. V lost 4 bases and J lost 2; bases outside the gene matches: 0. This CDR3 is built from 15 residues. Per germline, CDR1 SNHLY and CDR2 FYNNEI. CDR3 DNA sequence: TGTGCCAGCAGTGGGACTAGCGGGAGGCAAGAGACCCAGTACTTC. It yields the protein CASSGTSGRQETQYF.

The chain uses TRBV20-1 and TRBJ1-6, with TRBD1 identical over 8 bases. With 3 bases clipped from V and 3 bases from J, the junction kept 7 bases outside the gene matches. Germline-derived CDR1 and CDR2 are DFQATT and SNEGSKA (reference sequence). CDR3 length: 16 residues. The chain's CDR3 is CSARDGQGFYNSPLHF. The CDR3 nucleotides read TGCAGTGCTAGGGACGGACAGGGCTTCTATAATTCACCCCTCCACTTT.

V and J are TRBV9 and TRBJ2-7; 9 nucleotides align to TRBD2. The CDR3 has 14 amino acids. V was pared by 3 bases and J by 6 bases, with 7 bases of the junction left unmatched. Germline V lookup: CDR1 SGDLS, CDR2 YYNGEE. CDR3 bases: TGTGCCAGCAGCGGACTAGCGGTGACTCCCGAGCAGTACTTC. Its protein product is CASSGLAVTPEQYF. Looking up the rest from reference TRBV9 and TRBJ2-7 gives the full variable domain: DSGVTQTPKHLITATGQRVTLRCSPRSGDLSVYWYQQSLDQGLQFLIQYYNGEERAKGNILERFSAQQFPDLHSELNLSSLELGDSALYFCASSGLAVTPEQYFGPGTRLTVT.

The chain is built from TRBV7-9 and TRBJ2-7; 9 nucleotides match TRBD2. V was clipped by 5 bases and J by 6 bases; unmatched bases: 11. There are 15 residues in the CDR3. Looked up from germline, CDR1 is SEHNR and CDR2 is FQNEAQ (reference sequence). The CDR3 region is CASSRGLARSGEQYF. In DNA form, the CDR3 reads TGTGCCAGCAGCCGGGGACTAGCCCGATCGGGCGAGCAGTACTTC.

The genes are TRBV6-6 and TRBJ2-7; 12 bases are a match to TRBD2. J was trimmed by 1 base and V by 8 bases; bases with no gene match: 3. CDR3 length: 14 residues. Germline V gene sequence: CDR1 MNHNY, CDR2 SVGAGI (reference sequence). CDR3 sequence: CASGGTSGSYEQYF. The DNA for the CDR3 is TGTGCCAGCGGAGGGACTAGCGGGTCCTACGAGCAGTACTTC.

V is TRBV12-3 or TRBV12-4 and J is TRBJ2-7, with 7 bases aligning to TRBD1. The V segment lost 6 bases and the J segment 2 bases; nucleotides outside the gene matches: 10. The length of the CDR3 is 15 residues. The CDR3 DNA follows: TGTGCCAGCAGACGAGGGGGCGGACGGACCTACGAGCAGTACTTC. Translating it yields CASRRGGGRTYEQYF.

This clonotype has a handful of counts. This chain joins TRBV6-6 and TRBJ1-3; D gene unclear. Germline V CDR1 and CDR2: MNHNY, SVGAGI (reference sequence). The CDR3 sequence is 12 residues long. V lost 7 bases, J lost 4 bases, and 8 bases lay in between. The CDR3 nucleotides read TGTGCCAGCATGGCAGGCGGAAACACCATATATTTT. Translating gives CASMAGGNTIYF.

This clonotype was observed a few times. The CDR3 loop reads CSVRDTFRGANNEQFF. CDR3 sequence (DNA): TGCAGTGTCCGGGACACCTTTCGAGGGGCCAACAATGAGCAGTTCTTC. The chain has TRBV20-1 and TRBJ2-1; weak D call: TRBD1 (6 bases). The CDR3 consists of 16 residues. The V end lost 7 bases, the J end lost 5 bases, and 24 bases lay between the germline ends. CDR1 is DFQATT, CDR2 SNEGSKA, per germline (reference sequence).

The chain has TRBV4-2 and TRBJ2-3; D is possibly TRBD2 (6 bases). The CDR3 totals 15 residues. Germline loops: CDR1 LGHNA, CDR2 YNFKEQ. Trimming removed 1 base from V and 0 bases from J, with 8 bases in between. CDR3 protein: CASSQVGRSTDTQYF. The CDR3 coding sequence is TGTGCCAGCAGCCAAGTTGGGAGGAGCACAGATACGCAGTATTTT.

This chain links TRBV12-3 or TRBV12-4 with TRBJ1-1; unclear D gene. The ends were cut back, 6 bases at V and 10 bases at J, with 21 bases in the middle. CDR3 length equals 14 residues. The CDR3 here is CASSVMIRETGAFF. CDR3 sequence (DNA): TGTGCCAGCAGCGTAATGATTAGGGAAACCGGAGCTTTCTTT.

This clonotype was detected only a few times. The CDR3 sequence: CASDQRGTNEKLFF. Written as DNA, the CDR3 is TGTGCCAGCGACCAGAGGGGGACTAATGAAAAACTGTTTTTT. The rearrangement joins TRBV7-2 to TRBJ1-4, with a possible D match to TRBD1 (6 bases). There are 14 residues in the CDR3. Germline CDR1 is SGHTA and CDR2 is FQGNSA. V dropped 8 bases and J dropped 2 bases, with 12 bases sitting between them.

The rearrangement links TRBV15 to TRBJ1-5; TRBD1 matches at 7 bases. Trimming took 4 bases from V and 5 from J; bases not matched to a gene: 8. Germline V CDR1 and CDR2: LNHNV, YYDKDF (reference sequence). This CDR3 has 15 residues. The DNA for the CDR3 is TGTGCCACCAGCACCCGACAGGGCGGCCATCAGCCCCAGCATTTT. Protein sequence: CATSTRQGGHQPQHF.